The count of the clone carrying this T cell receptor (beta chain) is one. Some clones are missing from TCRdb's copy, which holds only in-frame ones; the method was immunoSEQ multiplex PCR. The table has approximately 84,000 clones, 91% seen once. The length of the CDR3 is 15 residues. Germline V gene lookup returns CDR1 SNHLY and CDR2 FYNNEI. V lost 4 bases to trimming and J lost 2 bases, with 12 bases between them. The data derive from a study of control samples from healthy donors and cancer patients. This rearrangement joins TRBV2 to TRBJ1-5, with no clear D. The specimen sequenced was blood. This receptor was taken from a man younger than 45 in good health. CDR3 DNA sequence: TGTGCCAGCAGTGGGCGGTACTTAGGCAATCAGCCCCAGCATTTT. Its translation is CASSGRYLGNQPQHF.